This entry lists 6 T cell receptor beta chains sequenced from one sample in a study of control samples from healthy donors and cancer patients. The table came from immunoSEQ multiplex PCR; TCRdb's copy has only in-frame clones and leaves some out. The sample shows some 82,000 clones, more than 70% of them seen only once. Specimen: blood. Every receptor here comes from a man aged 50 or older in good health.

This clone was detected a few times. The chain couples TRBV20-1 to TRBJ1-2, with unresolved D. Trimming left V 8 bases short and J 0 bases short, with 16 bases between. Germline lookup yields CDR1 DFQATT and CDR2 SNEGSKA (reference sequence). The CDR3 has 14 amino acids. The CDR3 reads CSPNDPASNYGYTF. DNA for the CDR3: TGCAGTCCTAATGATCCAGCGTCTAACTATGGCTACACCTTC.

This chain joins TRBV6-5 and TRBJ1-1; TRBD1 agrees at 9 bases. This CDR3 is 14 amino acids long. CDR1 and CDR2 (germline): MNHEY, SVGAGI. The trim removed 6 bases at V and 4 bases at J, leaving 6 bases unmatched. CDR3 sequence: CASRQQGARTEAFF. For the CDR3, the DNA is TGTGCCAGCAGGCAACAGGGGGCGCGCACTGAAGCTTTCTTT.

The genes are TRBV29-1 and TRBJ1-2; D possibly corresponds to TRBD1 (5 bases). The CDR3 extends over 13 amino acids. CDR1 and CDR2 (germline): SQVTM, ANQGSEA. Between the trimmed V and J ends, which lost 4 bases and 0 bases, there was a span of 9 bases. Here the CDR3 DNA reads TGCAGCGTTGGGCAGGGTTCTAACTATGGCTACACCTTC. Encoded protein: CSVGQGSNYGYTF. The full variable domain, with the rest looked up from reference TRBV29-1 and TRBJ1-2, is SAVISQKPSRDICQRGTSLTIQCQVDSQVTMMFWYRQQPGQSLTLIATANQGSEATYESGFVIDKFPISRPNLTFSTLTVSNMSPEDSSIYLCSVGQGSNYGYTFGSGTRLTVV.

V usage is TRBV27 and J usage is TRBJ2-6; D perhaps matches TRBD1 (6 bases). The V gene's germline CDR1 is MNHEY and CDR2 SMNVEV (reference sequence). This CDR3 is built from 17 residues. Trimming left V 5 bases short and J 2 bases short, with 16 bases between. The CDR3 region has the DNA TGTGCCAGCAGTCCGCCCTCCAGGGGCCCTGGGGCCAACGTCCTGACTTTC. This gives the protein CASSPPSRGPGANVLTF.

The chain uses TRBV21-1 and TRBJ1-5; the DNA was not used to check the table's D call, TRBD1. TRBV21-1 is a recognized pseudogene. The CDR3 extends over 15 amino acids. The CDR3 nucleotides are TGTGCCAGCAGGCCCAGGGGGCTAGGCAATCAGCCCCAGCATTTT. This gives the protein CASRPRGLGNQPQHF.

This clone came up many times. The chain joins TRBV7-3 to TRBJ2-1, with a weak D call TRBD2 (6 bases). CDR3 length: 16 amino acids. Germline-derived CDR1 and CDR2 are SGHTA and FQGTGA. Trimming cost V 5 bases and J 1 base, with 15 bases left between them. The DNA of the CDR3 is TGTGCCAGCAGCGCCCAAGCCGGGACTTCCTACAATGAGCAGTTCTTC. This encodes CASSAQAGTSYNEQFF.